This record concerns one T cell receptor (beta chain) sequence. Its specificity is unknown. The data originate from a study of cytomegalovirus exposure and HLA in healthy donors. The CDR3 covers 14 residues. V was trimmed by 0 bases and J by 8 bases, leaving 11 bases between them. Germline CDR1 reads SGHVS; CDR2 reads FNYEAQ. Assay: immunoSEQ multiplex PCR; the TCRdb copy retains only in-frame clones and omits some. The sample carries about 50,000 clones, around 93% recorded once. Study-wide findings and caveats: Most TCR sequences proved rare, with some public TCRs found in many donors.

This rearrangement joins TRBV7-6 to TRBJ2-1; possibly TRBD2 for D (7 bases). The clonotype comes from a woman aged 18 to 35 in good health and CMV-seropositive. The sample taken for sequencing was PBMCs. The chain's CDR3 is CASSLAGGAYEQFF. Here the CDR3 DNA reads TGTGCCAGCAGCTTAGCGGGGGGGGCCTATGAGCAGTTCTTC.